This note documents a single T cell receptor beta chain sequence. This entry comes from a study of TIL therapy for anti-PD-1-resistant metastatic lung cancer. Study context: Most patients had lung adenocarcinoma; several tumors were EGFR-mutant, two ALK-rearranged; half smoked currently or formerly.

The immunoSEQ assay was v3. Measured with immunoSEQ multiplex PCR; TCRdb has only the in-frame clones, and not every one. The profile shows approximately 45,000 clones, around three quarters of them singletons. The time point: pre-treatment sample, taken before nivolumab and TIL therapy. The J segment lost 0 bases and the V segment lost 6 bases, leaving 4 bases of the junction unmatched. The CDR3 covers 14 residues. The germline CDR1 and CDR2 sequences are MNHNS and SASEGT. The gene calls are TRBV6-1 and TRBJ2-7; 8 positions agree with TRBD1. The TCR comes from a man aged 70-80 years with non-small cell lung cancer. Sequencing used blood, obtained at baseline. CDR3 protein: CASRPGQDSYEQYF. CDR3 nucleotides: TGTGCCAGCAGACCGGGACAGGACTCCTACGAGCAGTACTTC.